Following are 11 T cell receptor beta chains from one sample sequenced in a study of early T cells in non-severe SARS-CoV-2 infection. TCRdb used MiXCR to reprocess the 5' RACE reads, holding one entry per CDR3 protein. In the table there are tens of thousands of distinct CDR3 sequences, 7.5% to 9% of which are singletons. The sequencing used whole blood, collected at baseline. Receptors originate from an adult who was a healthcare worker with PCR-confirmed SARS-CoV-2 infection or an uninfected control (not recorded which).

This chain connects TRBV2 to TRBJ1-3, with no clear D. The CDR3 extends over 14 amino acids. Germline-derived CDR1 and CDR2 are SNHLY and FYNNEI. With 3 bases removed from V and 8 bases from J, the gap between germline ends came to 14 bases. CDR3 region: CASSDLRIEDTIYF. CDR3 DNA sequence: TGTGCCAGCAGTGATCTGAGGATTGAGGACACCATATATTTT.

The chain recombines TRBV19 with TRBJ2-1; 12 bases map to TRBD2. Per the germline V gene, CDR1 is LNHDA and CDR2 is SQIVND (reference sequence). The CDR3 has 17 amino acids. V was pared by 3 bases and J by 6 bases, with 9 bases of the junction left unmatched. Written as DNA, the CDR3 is TGTGCCAGTAGTATGGGATCGGGACTAGCGGGTTTCAATGAGCAGTTCTTC. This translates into CASSMGSGLAGFNEQFF.

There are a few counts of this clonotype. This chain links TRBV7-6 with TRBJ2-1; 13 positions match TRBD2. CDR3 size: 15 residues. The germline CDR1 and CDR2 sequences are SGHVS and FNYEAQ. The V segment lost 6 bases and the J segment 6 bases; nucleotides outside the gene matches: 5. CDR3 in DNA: TGTGCCAGCAGTACTAGCGGGGGGGTTGTCAATGAGCAGTTCTTC. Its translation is CASSTSGGVVNEQFF.

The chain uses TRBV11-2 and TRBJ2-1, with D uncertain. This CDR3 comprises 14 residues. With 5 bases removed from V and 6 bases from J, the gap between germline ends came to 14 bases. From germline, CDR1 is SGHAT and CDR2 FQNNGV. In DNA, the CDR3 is TGTGCCAGCAGCCTGCAGGACGCCTCCAATGAGCAGTTCTTC. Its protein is CASSLQDASNEQFF.

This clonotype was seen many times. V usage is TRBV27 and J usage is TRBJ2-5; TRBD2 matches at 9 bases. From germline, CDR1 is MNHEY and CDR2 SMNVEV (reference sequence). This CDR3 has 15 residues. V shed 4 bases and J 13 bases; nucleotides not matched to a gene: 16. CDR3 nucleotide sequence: TGTGCCAGCAGTTCATTATCCGGCCTAGCGGGATCGCCGTACTTC. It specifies CASSSLSGLAGSPYF.

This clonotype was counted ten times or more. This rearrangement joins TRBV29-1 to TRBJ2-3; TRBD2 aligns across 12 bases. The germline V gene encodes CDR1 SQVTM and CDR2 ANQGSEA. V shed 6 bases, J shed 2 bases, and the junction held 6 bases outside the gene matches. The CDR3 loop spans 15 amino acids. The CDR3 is CSVILAGGPTDTQYF. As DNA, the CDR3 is TGCAGCGTAATACTAGCGGGAGGCCCCACAGATACGCAGTATTTT.

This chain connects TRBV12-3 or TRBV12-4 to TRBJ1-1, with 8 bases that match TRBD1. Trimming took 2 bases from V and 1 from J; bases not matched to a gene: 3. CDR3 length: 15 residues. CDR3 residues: CASSLTGGRNTEAFF. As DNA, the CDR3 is TGTGCCAGCAGTTTAACAGGGGGGAGGAACACTGAAGCTTTCTTT.

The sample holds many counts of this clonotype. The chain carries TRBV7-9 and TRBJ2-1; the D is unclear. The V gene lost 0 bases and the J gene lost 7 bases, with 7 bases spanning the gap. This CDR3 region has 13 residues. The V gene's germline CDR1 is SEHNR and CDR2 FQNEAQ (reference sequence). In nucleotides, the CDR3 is TGTGCCAGCAGCTTAGCCCAGAGGAATGAGCAGTTCTTC. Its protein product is CASSLAQRNEQFF. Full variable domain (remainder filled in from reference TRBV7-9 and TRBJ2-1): DTGVSQNPRHKITKRGQNVTFRCDPISEHNRLYWYRQTLGQGPEFLTYFQNEAQLEKSRLLSDRFSAERPKGSFSTLEIQRTEQGDSAMYLCASSLAQRNEQFFGPGTRLTVL.

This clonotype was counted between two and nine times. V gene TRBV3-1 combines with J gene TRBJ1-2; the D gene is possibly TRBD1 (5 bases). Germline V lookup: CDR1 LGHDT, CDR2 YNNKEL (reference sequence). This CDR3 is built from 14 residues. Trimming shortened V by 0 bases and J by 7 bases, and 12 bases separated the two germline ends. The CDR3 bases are TGTGCCAGCAGCCAAGAGCGTGGGGGTAGTGGCTACACCTTC. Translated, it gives CASSQERGGSGYTF.

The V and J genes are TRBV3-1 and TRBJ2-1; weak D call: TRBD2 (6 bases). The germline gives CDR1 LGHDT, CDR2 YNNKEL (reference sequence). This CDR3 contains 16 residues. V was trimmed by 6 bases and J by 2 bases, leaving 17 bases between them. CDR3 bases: TGTGCCAGCAGACAACAACTGGGGGGAGCCTACAATGAGCAGTTCTTC. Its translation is CASRQQLGGAYNEQFF.

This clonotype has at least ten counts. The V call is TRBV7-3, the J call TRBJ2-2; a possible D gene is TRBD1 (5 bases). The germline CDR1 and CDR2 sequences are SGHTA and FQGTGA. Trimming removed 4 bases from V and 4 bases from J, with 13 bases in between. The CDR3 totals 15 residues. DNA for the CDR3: TGTGCCAGCAGCTCCCAGGGTTATACCACCGGGGAGCTGTTTTTT. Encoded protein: CASSSQGYTTGELFF.